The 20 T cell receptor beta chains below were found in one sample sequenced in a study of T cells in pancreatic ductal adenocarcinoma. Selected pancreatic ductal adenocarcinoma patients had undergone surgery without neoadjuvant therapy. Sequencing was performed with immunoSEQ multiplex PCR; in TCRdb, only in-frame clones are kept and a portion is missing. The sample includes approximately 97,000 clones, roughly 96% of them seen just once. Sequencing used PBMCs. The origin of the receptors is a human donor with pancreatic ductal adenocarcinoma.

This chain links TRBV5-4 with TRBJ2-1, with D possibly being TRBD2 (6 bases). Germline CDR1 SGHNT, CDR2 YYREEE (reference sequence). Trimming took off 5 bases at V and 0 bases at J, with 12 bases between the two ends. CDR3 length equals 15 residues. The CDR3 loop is CASSRPSASYNEQFF. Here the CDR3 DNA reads TGTGCCAGCAGTCGGCCTAGCGCCTCCTACAATGAGCAGTTCTTC.

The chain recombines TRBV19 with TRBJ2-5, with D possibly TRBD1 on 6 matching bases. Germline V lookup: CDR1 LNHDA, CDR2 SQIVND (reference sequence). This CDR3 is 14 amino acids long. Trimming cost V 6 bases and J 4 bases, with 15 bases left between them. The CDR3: CASSRAGVGETQYF. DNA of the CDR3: TGTGCCAGTAGCCGAGCAGGGGTAGGAGAGACCCAGTACTTC.

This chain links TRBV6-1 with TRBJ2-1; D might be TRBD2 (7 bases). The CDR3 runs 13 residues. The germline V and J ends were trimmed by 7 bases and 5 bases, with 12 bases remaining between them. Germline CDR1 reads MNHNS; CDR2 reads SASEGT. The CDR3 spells CASTGGQHNEQFF. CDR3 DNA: TGTGCCAGCACCGGGGGGCAGCACAATGAGCAGTTCTTC.

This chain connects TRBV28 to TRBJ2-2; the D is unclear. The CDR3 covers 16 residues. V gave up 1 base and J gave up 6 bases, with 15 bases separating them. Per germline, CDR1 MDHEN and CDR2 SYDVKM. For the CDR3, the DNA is TGTGCCAGCAGTTTATTCCCCCCGAGTTTGTCCGGGGAGCTGTTTTTT. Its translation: CASSLFPPSLSGELFF.

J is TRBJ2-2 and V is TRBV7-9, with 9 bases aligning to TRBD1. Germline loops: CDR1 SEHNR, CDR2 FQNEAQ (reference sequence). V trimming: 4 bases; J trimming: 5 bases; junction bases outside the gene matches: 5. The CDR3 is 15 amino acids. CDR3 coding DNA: TGTGCCAGCAGCTCCGGGACAGGGAGAACCGGGGAGCTGTTTTTT. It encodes CASSSGTGRTGELFF.

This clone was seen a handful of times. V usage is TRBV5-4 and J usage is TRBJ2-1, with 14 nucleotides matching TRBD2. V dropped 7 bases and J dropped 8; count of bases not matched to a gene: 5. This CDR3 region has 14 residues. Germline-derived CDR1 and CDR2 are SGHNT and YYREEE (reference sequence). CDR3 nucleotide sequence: TGTGCCAGCGACCCGGGACTAGCGGGAGATGAGCAGTTCTTC. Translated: CASDPGLAGDEQFF. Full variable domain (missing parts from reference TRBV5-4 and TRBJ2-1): ETGVTQSPTHLIKTRGQQVTLRCSSQSGHNTVSWYQQALGQGPQFIFQYYREEENGRGNFPPRFSGLQFPNYSSELNVNALELDDSALYLCASDPGLAGDEQFFGPGTRLTVL.

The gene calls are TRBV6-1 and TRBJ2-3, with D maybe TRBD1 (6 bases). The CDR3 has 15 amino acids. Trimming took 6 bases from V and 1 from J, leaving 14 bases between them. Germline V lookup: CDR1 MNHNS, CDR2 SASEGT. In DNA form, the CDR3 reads TGTGCCAGCAGAGCGACAGGATTGGGCACAGATACGCAGTATTTT. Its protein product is CASRATGLGTDTQYF.

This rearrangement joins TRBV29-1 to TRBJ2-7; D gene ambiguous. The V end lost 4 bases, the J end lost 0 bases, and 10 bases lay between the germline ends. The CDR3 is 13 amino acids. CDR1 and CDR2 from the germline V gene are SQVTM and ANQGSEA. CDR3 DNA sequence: TGCAGCGTTGGGGCAATAGACTCCTACGAGCAGTACTTC. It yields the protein CSVGAIDSYEQYF.

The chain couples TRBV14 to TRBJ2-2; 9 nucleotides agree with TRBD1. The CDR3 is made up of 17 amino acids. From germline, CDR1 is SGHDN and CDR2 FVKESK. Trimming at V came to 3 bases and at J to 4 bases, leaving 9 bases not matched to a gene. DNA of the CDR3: TGTGCCAGCAGCCACCGCAGGACAGGGGTAATCACCGGGGAGCTGTTTTTT. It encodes CASSHRRTGVITGELFF.

In DNA, the CDR3 is TGTGCCAGCAGTACTTATACGAGGCTAGCGGGGCCGAACACCGGGGAGCTGTTTTTT. Translating gives CASSTYTRLAGPNTGELFF. The chain employs TRBV27 and TRBJ2-2; 9 bases line up with TRBD2. Per germline, CDR1 MNHEY and CDR2 SMNVEV (reference sequence). The CDR3 loop spans 19 amino acids. V dropped 5 bases and J dropped 0; count of bases not matched to a gene: 13.

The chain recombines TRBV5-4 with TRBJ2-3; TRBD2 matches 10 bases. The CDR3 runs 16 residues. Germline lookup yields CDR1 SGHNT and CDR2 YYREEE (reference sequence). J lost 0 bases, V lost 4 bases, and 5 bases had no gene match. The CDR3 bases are TGTGCCAGCAGCCCTGGGACTAGCGAGAGCACAGATACGCAGTATTTT. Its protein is CASSPGTSESTDTQYF.

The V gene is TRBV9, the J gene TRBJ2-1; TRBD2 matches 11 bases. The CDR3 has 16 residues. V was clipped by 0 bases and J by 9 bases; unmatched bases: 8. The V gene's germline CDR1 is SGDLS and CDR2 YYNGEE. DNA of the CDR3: TGTGCCAGCAGCGTAGCCCCGACTAGCGGGAACTCTGAGCAGTTCTTC. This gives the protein CASSVAPTSGNSEQFF.

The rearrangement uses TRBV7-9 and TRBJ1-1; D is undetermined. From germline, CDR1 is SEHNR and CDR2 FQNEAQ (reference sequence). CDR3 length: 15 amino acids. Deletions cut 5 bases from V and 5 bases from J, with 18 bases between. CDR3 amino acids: CASSPVWSLGTEAFF. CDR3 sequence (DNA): TGTGCCAGCAGCCCCGTTTGGAGTCTTGGAACTGAAGCTTTCTTT.

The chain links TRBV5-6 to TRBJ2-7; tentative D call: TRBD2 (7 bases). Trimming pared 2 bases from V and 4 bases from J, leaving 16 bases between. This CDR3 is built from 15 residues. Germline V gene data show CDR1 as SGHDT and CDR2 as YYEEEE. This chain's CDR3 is CASSFTGWGGYEQYF. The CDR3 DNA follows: TGTGCCAGCAGCTTCACAGGGTGGGGGGGGTACGAGCAGTACTTC.

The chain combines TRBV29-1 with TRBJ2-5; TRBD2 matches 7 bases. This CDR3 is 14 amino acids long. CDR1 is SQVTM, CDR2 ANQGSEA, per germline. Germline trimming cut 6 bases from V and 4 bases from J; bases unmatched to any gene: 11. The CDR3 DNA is TGCAGCGTCTGGTTAGCGGGTAGTCCAGAGACCCAGTACTTC. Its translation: CSVWLAGSPETQYF.

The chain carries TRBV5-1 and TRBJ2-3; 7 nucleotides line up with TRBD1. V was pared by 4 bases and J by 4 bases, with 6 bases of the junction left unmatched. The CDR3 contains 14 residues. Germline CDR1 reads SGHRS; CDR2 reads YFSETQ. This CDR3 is CASSIGTVADTQYF. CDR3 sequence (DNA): TGCGCCAGCAGCATCGGGACAGTGGCAGATACGCAGTATTTT.

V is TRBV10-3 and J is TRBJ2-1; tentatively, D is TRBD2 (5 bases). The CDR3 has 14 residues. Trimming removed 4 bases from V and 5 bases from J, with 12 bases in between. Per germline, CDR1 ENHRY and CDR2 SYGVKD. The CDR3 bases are TGTGCCATCAGTGTTAGGACTGGCGACAATGAGCAGTTCTTC. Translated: CAISVRTGDNEQFF.

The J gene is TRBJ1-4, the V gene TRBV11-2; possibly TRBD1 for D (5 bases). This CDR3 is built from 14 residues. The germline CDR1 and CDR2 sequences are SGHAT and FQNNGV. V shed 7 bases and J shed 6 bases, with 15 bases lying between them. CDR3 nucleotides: TGTGCCAGCACCCGTCGGGGGTCGGATGAAAAACTGTTTTTT. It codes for CASTRRGSDEKLFF.

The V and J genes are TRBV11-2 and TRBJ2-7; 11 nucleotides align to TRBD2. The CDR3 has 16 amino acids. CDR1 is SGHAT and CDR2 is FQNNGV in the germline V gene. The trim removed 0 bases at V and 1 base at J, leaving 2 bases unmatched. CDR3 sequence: CASSLEASGRSYEQYF. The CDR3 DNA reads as TGTGCCAGCAGCTTAGAGGCTAGCGGGAGGTCCTACGAGCAGTACTTC.

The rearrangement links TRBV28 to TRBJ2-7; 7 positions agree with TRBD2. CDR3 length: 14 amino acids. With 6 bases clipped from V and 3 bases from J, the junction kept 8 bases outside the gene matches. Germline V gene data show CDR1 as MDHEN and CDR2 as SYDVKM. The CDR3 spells CASRGGQFIYEQYF. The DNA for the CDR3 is TGTGCCAGCAGGGGAGGGCAGTTTATCTACGAGCAGTACTTC.